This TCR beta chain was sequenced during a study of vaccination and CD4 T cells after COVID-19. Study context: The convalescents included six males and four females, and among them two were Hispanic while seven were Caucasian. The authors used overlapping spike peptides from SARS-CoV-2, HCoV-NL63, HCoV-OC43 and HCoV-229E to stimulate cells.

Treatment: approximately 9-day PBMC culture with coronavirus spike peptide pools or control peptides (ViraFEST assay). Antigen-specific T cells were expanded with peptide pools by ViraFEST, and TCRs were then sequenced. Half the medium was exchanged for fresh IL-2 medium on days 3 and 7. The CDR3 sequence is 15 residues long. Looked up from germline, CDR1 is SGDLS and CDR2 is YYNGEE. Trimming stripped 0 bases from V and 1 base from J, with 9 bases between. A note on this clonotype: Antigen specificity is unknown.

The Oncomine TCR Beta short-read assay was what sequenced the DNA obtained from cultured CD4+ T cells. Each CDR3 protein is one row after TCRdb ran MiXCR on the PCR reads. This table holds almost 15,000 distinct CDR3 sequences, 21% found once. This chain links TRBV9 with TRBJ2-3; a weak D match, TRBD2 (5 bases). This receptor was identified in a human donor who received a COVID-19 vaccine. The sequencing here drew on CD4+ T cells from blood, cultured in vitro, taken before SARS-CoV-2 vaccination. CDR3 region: CASSVGGAGTDTQYF. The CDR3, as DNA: TGTGCCAGCAGCGTAGGAGGAGCGGGCACAGATACGCAGTATTTT.